The 22 T cell receptor beta chains below all came from one sample that was sequenced in a study of blood T cells in healthy people across ages. The authors ran a second PCR of about 6 to 11 cycles using a sample-barcoded 5' primer and a J-beta primer mix. One entry per CDR3 protein results from TCRdb running MiXCR on the 5' RACE reads. The sample lists about 970,000 distinct CDR3 sequences; just over 50% were seen once. The sequencing sample was made of blood. These receptors were taken from an older woman in good health.

The sample holds a few counts of this clonotype. This chain connects TRBV20-1 to TRBJ2-5, with 8 bases identical to TRBD1. Germline values: CDR1 DFQATT, CDR2 SNEGSKA (reference sequence). V trimming: 3 bases; J trimming: 2 bases; junction bases outside the gene matches: 8. This CDR3 is 15 amino acids long. CDR3 in DNA: TGCAGTGCTAGGGAGGCTGACAGGGGACAAGAGACCCAGTACTTC. It encodes CSAREADRGQETQYF.

This clonotype came up a few times. The chain is built from TRBV29-1 and TRBJ1-1, with D possibly being TRBD1 (6 bases). The germline V and J ends were trimmed by 7 bases and 4 bases, with 13 bases remaining between them. This CDR3 comprises 12 residues. Germline CDR1 SQVTM, CDR2 ANQGSEA. This CDR3 is CSGGHRATEAFF. In DNA, the CDR3 is TGCAGCGGGGGACATAGGGCCACTGAAGCTTTCTTT.

The DNA of the CDR3 is TGTGCCTGGACGGGACTAGCGGGAGCCTACGAGCAGTACTTC. This codes for CAWTGLAGAYEQYF. J is TRBJ2-7 and V is TRBV30, with 14 bases aligning to TRBD2. V shed 4 bases and J 2 bases; nucleotides not matched to a gene: 1. This CDR3 comprises 14 residues. CDR1 and CDR2 from the germline V gene are GTSNPN and SVGIG (reference sequence).

At least ten counts were recorded for this clonotype. This chain uses TRBV7-2 with TRBJ2-7; 9 bases align to TRBD2. Germline V gene sequence: CDR1 SGHTA, CDR2 FQGNSA. The CDR3 is 13 amino acids. V shed 5 bases, J shed 6 bases, and the junction held 5 bases outside the gene matches. In DNA form, the CDR3 reads TGTGCCAGCAGCGGGGGGACTAGCTCCGAGCAGTACTTC. As protein: CASSGGTSSEQYF.

J is TRBJ2-3 and V is TRBV9, with D unresolved. With 3 bases removed from V and 1 base from J, the gap between germline ends came to 12 bases. This CDR3 region has 15 residues. Germline CDR1 is SGDLS and CDR2 is YYNGEE. CDR3 DNA sequence: TGTGCCAGCAGCGCCCCCCGACGGGGCACAGATACGCAGTATTTT. Residues: CASSAPRRGTDTQYF.

This chain uses TRBV20-1 with TRBJ2-1; D is ambiguous. The germline gives CDR1 DFQATT, CDR2 SNEGSKA (reference sequence). The CDR3 is made up of 14 amino acids. V was shortened by 5 bases and J by 2 bases, with 13 bases between the two germline ends. In DNA, the CDR3 is TGCAGTGCTGCAGACCAATTTGCCTACAATGAGCAGTTCTTC. Its translation: CSAADQFAYNEQFF.

This sequence joins TRBV18 and TRBJ2-1, with D perhaps assigned TRBD1 or TRBD2 (6 bases each). This CDR3 contains 22 residues. Per the germline V gene, CDR1 is KGHSH and CDR2 is LQKENI. Trimming removed 3 bases from V and 1 base from J, with 31 bases in between. The CDR3 DNA reads TGTGCCAGCTCACCTGCGGACGGATTTGTCTTGGGGGGCCCGGATTCCTACAATGAGCAGTTCTTC. This translates into CASSPADGFVLGGPDSYNEQFF. The full variable domain, in which reference TRBV18 and TRBJ2-1 provide the parts outside the CDR3, is NAGVMQNPRHLVRRRGQEARLRCSPMKGHSHVYWYRQLPEEGLKFMVYLQKENIIDESGMPKERFSAEFPKEGPSILRIQQVVRGDSAAYFCASSPADGFVLGGPDSYNEQFFGPGTRLTVL.

The rearrangement uses TRBV5-1 and TRBJ1-1; tentative D call: TRBD1 (6 bases). This CDR3 comprises 13 residues. Germline V lookup: CDR1 SGHRS, CDR2 YFSETQ. The ends were cut back, 4 bases at V and 7 bases at J, with 14 bases in the middle. CDR3 DNA: TGCGCCAGCAGCCCCATTTACAGGGATGAAGCTTTCTTT. Encoded protein: CASSPIYRDEAFF. Full variable domain (remainder filled in from reference TRBV5-1 and TRBJ1-1): KAGVTQTPRYLIKTRGQQVTLSCSPISGHRSVSWYQQTPGQGLQFLFEYFSETQRNKGNFPGRFSGRQFSNSRSEMNVSTLELGDSALYLCASSPIYRDEAFFGQGTRLTVV.

The chain has TRBV29-1 and TRBJ2-2, with D unclear. The CDR3 totals 12 residues. Germline CDR1 and CDR2: SQVTM and ANQGSEA. Deletions cut 7 bases from V and 6 bases from J, with 12 bases between. The chain's CDR3 is CSGLLNPGELFF. CDR3 coding DNA: TGCAGCGGGTTACTTAACCCCGGGGAGCTGTTTTTT.

The chain joins TRBV11-2 to TRBJ2-7, with D perhaps matching TRBD1 or TRBD2 (5 bases each). The germline V and J ends were trimmed by 0 bases and 1 base, with 16 bases remaining between them. Germline V gene lookup returns CDR1 SGHAT and CDR2 FQNNGV. The CDR3 is made up of 17 amino acids. The CDR3 region is CASSLDRFRENSYEQYF. The CDR3 DNA sequence: TGTGCCAGCAGCTTAGATCGCTTCAGGGAGAATTCCTACGAGCAGTACTTC.

This chain joins TRBV7-8 and TRBJ2-1; D not certain. Per the germline V gene, CDR1 is SGHVS and CDR2 is FQNEAQ. The CDR3 contains 14 residues. V shed 3 bases and J shed 8 bases, with 14 bases lying between them. The CDR3 is CASSFNSGDDEQFF. The CDR3 DNA reads as TGTGCCAGCAGCTTTAACTCCGGAGATGATGAGCAGTTCTTC.

V gene TRBV9 combines with J gene TRBJ2-3; 11 positions match TRBD2. The trim removed 7 bases at V and 12 bases at J, leaving 13 bases unmatched. This CDR3 has 14 amino acids. The germline V gene encodes CDR1 SGDLS and CDR2 YYNGEE. The DNA of the CDR3 is TGTGCCAGCTCCGTTACTAGCGGGAGTCCGAATCAGTATTTT. This codes for CASSVTSGSPNQYF.

This clonotype has just a few counts. J is TRBJ1-2 and V is TRBV10-3, with D hard to call. The germline V and J ends were trimmed by 2 bases and 2 bases, with 6 bases remaining between them. Germline V gene sequence: CDR1 ENHRY, CDR2 SYGVKD. The length of the CDR3 is 13 residues. The CDR3 region has the DNA TGTGCCATCAGTGAGGAACAGAACTATGGCTACACCTTC. Its translation is CAISEEQNYGYTF.

This clonotype was counted at least ten times. The chain couples TRBV29-1 to TRBJ2-3; weak D call: TRBD2 (6 bases). Trimming removed 8 bases from V and 3 bases from J, with 9 bases in between. Germline V gene data show CDR1 as SQVTM and CDR2 as ANQGSEA. The length of the CDR3 is 11 residues. The CDR3 nucleotides are TGCAGCTCCCGGGGGACAGATACGCAGTATTTT. Its translation is CSSRGTDTQYF.

In this sample, this clonotype turned up a few times. V and J are TRBV11-2 and TRBJ1-1; no clear D gene. Germline CDR1 SGHAT, CDR2 FQNNGV. The CDR3 spans 13 residues. Trimming shortened V by 1 base and J by 4 bases, and 7 bases separated the two germline ends. As DNA, the CDR3 is TGTGCCAGCAGCTTAGTGGGTTCCACTGAAGCTTTCTTT. This translates into CASSLVGSTEAFF. Drawing the rest from reference TRBV11-2 and TRBJ1-1, the complete variable domain is EAGVAQSPRYKIIEKRQSVAFWCNPISGHATLYWYQQILGQGPKLLIQFQNNGVVDDSQLPKDRFSAERLKGVDSTLKIQPAKLEDSAVYLCASSLVGSTEAFFGQGTRLTVV.

This rearrangement joins TRBV28 to TRBJ2-1; TRBD1 might be the D (6 bases). The CDR3 length is 14 residues. Germline V gene lookup returns CDR1 MDHEN and CDR2 SYDVKM. Trimming cost V 6 bases and J 7 bases, with 16 bases left between them. The CDR3 nucleotides are TGTGCCAGCAGGGCCAGGGGACGAGGAAATGAGCAGTTCTTC. Translating it yields CASRARGRGNEQFF.

This clonotype came up a few times. J is TRBJ1-2 and V is TRBV28; D is possibly TRBD1 (6 bases). CDR1 is MDHEN and CDR2 is SYDVKM in the germline V gene. CDR3 length: 13 residues. The germline V and J ends were trimmed by 6 bases and 4 bases, with 12 bases remaining between them. CDR3 protein: CASRPRGIYGYTF. The CDR3 DNA is TGTGCCAGCAGACCGAGGGGGATCTATGGCTACACCTTC.

The chain is built from TRBV6-6 and TRBJ2-5, with D tentatively TRBD1 (5 bases). This CDR3 region has 16 residues. Trimming pared 0 bases from V and 5 bases from J, leaving 16 bases between. Looked up from germline, CDR1 is MNHNY and CDR2 is SVGAGI (reference sequence). CDR3 nucleotides: TGTGCCAGCAGTTACTCAAACCACAGGCCAAGCGAGACCCAGTACTTC. Translated: CASSYSNHRPSETQYF.

The chain has TRBV2 and TRBJ1-5; no definite D call. The CDR3 loop spans 12 amino acids. Trimming cost V 2 bases and J 9 bases, with 8 bases left between them. Germline CDR1 reads SNHLY; CDR2 reads FYNNEI. As DNA, the CDR3 is TGTGCCAGCAGTGAACGGCGGCCGCCCCAGCATTTT. Translation: CASSERRPPQHF.

In the case of this clonotype: One end of the junction does not line up with germline, which may come from a read error. V and J are TRBV10-2 and TRBJ2-4, with 8 positions matching TRBD1. The J call is doubtful: the DNA matches TRBJ2-7 better. The CDR3 runs 15 residues. From germline, CDR1 is WSHSY and CDR2 SAAADI. As DNA, the CDR3 is TGCGCCAACAGTGAGCCCGTGACAGGGGCTTACGAGCAGTACTTC. Its protein is CANSEPVTGAYEQYF.

This rearrangement joins TRBV7-8 to TRBJ2-3; possibly TRBD2 for D (6 bases). Trimming removed 3 bases from V and 2 bases from J, with 12 bases in between. Germline-derived CDR1 and CDR2 are SGHVS and FQNEAQ. There are 15 residues in the CDR3. The CDR3 is CASSFEPSVTDTQYF. DNA for the CDR3: TGTGCCAGCAGCTTCGAGCCTAGCGTCACAGATACGCAGTATTTT.

The V gene is TRBV28, the J gene TRBJ2-5; no definite D call. The CDR3 covers 15 residues. The ends were cut back, 1 base at V and 2 bases at J, with 11 bases in the middle. Looked up from germline, CDR1 is MDHEN and CDR2 is SYDVKM. CDR3 sequence reads: CASSLSQKEQETQYF. The CDR3 nucleotides read TGTGCCAGCAGTTTATCCCAAAAAGAGCAAGAGACCCAGTACTTC.